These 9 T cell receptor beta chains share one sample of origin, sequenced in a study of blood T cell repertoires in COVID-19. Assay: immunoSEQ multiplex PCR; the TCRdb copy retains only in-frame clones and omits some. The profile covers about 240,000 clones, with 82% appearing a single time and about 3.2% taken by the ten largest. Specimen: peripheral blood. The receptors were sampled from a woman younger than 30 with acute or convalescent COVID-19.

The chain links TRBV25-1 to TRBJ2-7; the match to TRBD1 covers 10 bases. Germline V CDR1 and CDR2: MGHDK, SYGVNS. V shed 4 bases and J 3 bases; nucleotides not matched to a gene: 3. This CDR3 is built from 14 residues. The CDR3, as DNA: TGTGCCAGCAGTGCGGGACAGGGGATCTACGAGCAGTACTTC. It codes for CASSAGQGIYEQYF.

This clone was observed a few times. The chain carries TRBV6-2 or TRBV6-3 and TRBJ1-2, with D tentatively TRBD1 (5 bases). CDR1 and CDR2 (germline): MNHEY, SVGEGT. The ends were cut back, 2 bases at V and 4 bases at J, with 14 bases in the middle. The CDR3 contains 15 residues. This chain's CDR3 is CASSYGTDSLYGYTF. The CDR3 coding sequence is TGTGCCAGCAGTTACGGCACCGACAGCCTCTATGGCTACACCTTC.

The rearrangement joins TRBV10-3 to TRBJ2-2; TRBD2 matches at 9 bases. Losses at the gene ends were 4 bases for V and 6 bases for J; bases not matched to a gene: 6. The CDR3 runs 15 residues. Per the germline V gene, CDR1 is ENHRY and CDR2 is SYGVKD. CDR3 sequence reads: CAISALAGIPGELFF. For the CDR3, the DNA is TGTGCCATCAGTGCCCTAGCGGGAATACCCGGGGAGCTGTTTTTT.

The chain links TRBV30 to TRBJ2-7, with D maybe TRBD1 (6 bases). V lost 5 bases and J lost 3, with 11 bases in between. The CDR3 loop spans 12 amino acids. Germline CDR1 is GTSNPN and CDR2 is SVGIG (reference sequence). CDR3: CAWARGGYEQYF. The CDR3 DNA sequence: TGTGCCTGGGCTCGAGGGGGCTACGAGCAGTACTTC.

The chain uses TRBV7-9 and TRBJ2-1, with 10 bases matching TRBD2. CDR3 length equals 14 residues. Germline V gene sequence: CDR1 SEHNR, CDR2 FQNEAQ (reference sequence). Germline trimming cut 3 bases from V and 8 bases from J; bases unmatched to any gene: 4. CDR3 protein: CASSLTSGSYEQFF. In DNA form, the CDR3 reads TGTGCCAGCAGCTTGACTAGCGGGTCCTATGAGCAGTTCTTC.

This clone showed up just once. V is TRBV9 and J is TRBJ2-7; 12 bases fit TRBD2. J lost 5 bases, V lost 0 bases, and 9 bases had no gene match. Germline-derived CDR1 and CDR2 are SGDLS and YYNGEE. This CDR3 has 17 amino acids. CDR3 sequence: CASSVGQTGLAGNEQYF. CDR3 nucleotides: TGTGCCAGCAGCGTAGGTCAGACAGGACTAGCGGGAAACGAGCAGTACTTC.

The CDR3 sequence is CASSFQGGAGELFF. The CDR3 DNA reads TGTGCCAGCAGTTTCCAGGGGGGCGCCGGGGAGCTGTTTTTT. This chain joins TRBV28 and TRBJ2-2; tentative D call: TRBD1 (7 bases). The germline gives CDR1 MDHEN, CDR2 SYDVKM. The CDR3 contains 14 residues. Trimming took 3 bases from V and 6 from J, leaving 11 bases between them.

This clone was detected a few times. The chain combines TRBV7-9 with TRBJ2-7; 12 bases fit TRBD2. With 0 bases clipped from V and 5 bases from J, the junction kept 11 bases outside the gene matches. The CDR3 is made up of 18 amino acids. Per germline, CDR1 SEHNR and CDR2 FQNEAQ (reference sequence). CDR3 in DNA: TGTGCCAGCAGCTTAGCCAGCCTAGCGGGAGGGGATTGGGACGAGCAGTACTTC. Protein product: CASSLASLAGGDWDEQYF. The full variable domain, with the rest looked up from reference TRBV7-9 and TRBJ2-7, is DTGVSQNPRHKITKRGQNVTFRCDPISEHNRLYWYRQTLGQGPEFLTYFQNEAQLEKSRLLSDRFSAERPKGSFSTLEIQRTEQGDSAMYLCASSLASLAGGDWDEQYFGPGTRLTVT.

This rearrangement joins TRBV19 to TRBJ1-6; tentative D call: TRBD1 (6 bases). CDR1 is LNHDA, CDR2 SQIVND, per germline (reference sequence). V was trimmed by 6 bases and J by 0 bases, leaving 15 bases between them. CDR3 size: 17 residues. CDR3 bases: TGTGCCAGTAGCCCCCCAGGGGCTAGCTCCTATAATTCACCCCTCCACTTT. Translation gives CASSPPGASSYNSPLHF.